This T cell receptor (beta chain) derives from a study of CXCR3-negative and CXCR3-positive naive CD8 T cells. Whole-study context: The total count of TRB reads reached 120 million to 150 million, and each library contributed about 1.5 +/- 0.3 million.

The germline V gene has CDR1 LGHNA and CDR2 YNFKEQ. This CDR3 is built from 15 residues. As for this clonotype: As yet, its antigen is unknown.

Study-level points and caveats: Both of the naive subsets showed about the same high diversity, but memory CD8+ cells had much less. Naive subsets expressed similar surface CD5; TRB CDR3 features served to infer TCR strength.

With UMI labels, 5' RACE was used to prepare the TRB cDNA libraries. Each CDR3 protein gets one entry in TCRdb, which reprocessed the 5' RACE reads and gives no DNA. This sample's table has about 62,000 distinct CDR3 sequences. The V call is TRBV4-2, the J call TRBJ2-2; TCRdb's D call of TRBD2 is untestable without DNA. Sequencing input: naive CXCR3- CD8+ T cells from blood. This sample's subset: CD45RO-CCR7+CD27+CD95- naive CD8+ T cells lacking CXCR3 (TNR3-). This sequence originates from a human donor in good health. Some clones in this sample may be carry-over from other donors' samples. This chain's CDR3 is CASSQLAGDTGELFF.